A selection of T cell receptor beta chains follows, all from one sample in a study of cytomegalovirus exposure and HLA in healthy donors. Assay: immunoSEQ multiplex PCR; the TCRdb copy retains only in-frame clones and omits some. This sample has under 200,000 clones, with around 79% found just once. The sequencing sample was made of PBMCs. The receptors come from a male donor in good health and CMV-seropositive. Each CDR3 is given without its conserved first and last residue. The D gene is left open where the match is weak. Clone size appears in some rows only: once, few, many, or a class for an expanded clone.

v_gene,d_gene,abundance,j_gene,CDR3aa
TRBV10-1,-,once,TRBJ2-3,ASSENLASSTDTQY
TRBV6-5,TRBD2,-,TRBJ2-2,ASSYMGTRITGELF
TRBV7-9,TRBD2,-,TRBJ2-3,ASSSGRLAGPLRADTQY
TRBV9,-,-,TRBJ2-7,ASSVAAGAYEQY
TRBV6-1,-,-,TRBJ2-3,ASSELGPSDTQY
TRBV5-1,TRBD2,few,TRBJ2-3,ASSTSGGSIDTQY
TRBV19,TRBD1,-,TRBJ1-5,ASSMGQGARNQPQH
TRBV27,-,-,TRBJ1-2,ASRNDGERGYT
TRBV19,TRBD1,-,TRBJ1-5,ASSIGRGRNQPQH
TRBV13,-,few,TRBJ1-4,ASSSRQVTNEKLF
TRBV21-1,-,-,TRBJ2-7,ASSRTGTSYEQY
TRBV4-3,TRBD2,-,TRBJ2-1,ASSQVRASGGQNEQF
TRBV30,-,-,TRBJ2-2,AWDGRPNTGELF
TRBV9,TRBD2,few,TRBJ2-2,ASSGGLVNTGELF
TRBV19,-,-,TRBJ1-6,ASSILRPYNSPLH
TRBV14,TRBD1,-,TRBJ2-7,ASSHSDRQGAIYEQY
TRBV5-1,TRBD1,-,TRBJ2-7,ASSPGTGPYEQY
TRBV2,TRBD1,-,TRBJ2-3,ASMGWRGQGTDTQY
TRBV30,TRBD1,few,TRBJ1-1,AWSLGQGGTEAF
TRBV19,TRBD1,few,TRBJ1-5,ASSIVRQGYQPQH
TRBV5-1,-,-,TRBJ2-5,ASSPNLSGGTQETQY
TRBV10-2,TRBD1,once,TRBJ2-3,ASMAVTGFNMDTQY
TRBV19,-,-,TRBJ1-2,ASSRPIRDTGYYGYT
TRBV9,TRBD1,-,TRBJ2-7,ASSAYSGTGEHEQY
TRBV5-1,TRBD1,-,-,ASNRGWGYEQY
TRBV21-1,-,-,TRBJ2-4,ASQGLGRGYKGTQY
TRBV15,-,-,TRBJ2-5,ATSRDWTDQETQY
TRBV11-2,TRBD1,once,TRBJ1-1,ASSLEGQGANTEAF
TRBV19,-,-,TRBJ1-1,ASSSTDRPNTEAF
TRBV6-6,-,-,TRBJ2-1,ASSPDPTENNEQF
TRBV18,TRBD1,-,TRBJ1-2,ASSLQTGTTPYGYT
TRBV10-3,-,-,TRBJ2-5,AISETGVDLN
TRBV6-6,-,-,TRBJ1-6,ASSYSSSPLH
TRBV6-5,-,-,TRBJ1-2,ASSAGNYGYT
TRBV11-2,TRBD1,-,TRBJ1-1,ASSFRLGGRNTEAF
TRBV9,TRBD1,once,TRBJ2-7,ASSAGQGDYEQY
TRBV2,-,-,TRBJ2-3,ASSAAPSLGTDTQY
TRBV7-2,-,-,TRBJ2-3,ASMSRGPDTQY
TRBV10-3,TRBD1,-,TRBJ1-2,AISESSFEQGVYYGYT
TRBV6-6,TRBD1,-,-,ASSYSRTGNEQY
TRBV7-7,-,few,TRBJ1-1,ASSLQENTEAF
TRBV11-3,-,-,TRBJ1-5,ASSFGGGRMGDQPQH
TRBV7-2,TRBD2,few,TRBJ2-2,ASSPLTSRNTGELF
TRBV7-2,-,-,TRBJ2-5,ASSLGRQQETQY
TRBV9,-,few,TRBJ1-1,ASSALQGGTEAF